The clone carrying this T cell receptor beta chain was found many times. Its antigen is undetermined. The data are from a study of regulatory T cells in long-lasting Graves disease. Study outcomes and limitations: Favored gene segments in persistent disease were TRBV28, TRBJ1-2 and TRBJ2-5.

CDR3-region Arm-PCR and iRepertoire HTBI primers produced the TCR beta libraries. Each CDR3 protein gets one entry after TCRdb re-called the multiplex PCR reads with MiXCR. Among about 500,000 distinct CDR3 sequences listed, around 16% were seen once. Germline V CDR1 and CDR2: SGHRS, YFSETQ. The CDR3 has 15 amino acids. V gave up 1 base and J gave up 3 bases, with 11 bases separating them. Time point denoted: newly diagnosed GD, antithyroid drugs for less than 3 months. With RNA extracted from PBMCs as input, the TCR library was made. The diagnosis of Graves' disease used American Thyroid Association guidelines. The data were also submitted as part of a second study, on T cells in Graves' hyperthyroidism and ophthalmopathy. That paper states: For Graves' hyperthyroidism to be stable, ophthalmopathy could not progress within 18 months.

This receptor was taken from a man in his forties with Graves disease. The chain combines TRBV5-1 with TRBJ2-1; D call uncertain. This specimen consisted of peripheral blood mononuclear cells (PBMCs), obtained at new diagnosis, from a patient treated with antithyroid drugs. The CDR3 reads CASSLSYSYYNEQFF. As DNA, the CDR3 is TGCGCCAGCAGCTTGTCGTACAGCTACTACAATGAGCAGTTCTTC.